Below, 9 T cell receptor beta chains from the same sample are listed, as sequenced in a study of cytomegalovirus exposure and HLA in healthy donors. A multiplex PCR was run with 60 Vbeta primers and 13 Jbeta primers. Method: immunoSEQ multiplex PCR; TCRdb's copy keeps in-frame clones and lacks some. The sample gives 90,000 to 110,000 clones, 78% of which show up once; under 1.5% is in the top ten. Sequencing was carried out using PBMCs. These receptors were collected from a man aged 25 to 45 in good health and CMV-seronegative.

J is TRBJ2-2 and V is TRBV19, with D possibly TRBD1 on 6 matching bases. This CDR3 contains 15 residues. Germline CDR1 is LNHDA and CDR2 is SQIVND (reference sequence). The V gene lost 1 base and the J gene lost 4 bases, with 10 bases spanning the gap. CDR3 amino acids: CASSIVAGATGELFF. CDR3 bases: TGTGCCAGTAGTATAGTCGCAGGGGCCACCGGGGAGCTGTTTTTT.

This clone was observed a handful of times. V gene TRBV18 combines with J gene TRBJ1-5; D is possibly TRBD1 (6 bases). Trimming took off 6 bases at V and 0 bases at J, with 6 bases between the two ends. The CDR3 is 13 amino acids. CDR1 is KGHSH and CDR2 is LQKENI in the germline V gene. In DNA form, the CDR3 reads TGTGCCAGCTCGGACAGTAGCAATCAGCCCCAGCATTTT. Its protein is CASSDSSNQPQHF.

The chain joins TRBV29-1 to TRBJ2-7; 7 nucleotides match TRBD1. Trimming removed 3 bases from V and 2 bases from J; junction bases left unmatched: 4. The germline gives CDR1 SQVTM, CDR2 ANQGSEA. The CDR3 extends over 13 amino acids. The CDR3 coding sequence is TGCAGCGTTGATTTCCAGGGGGCCTACGAGCAGTACTTC. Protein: CSVDFQGAYEQYF.

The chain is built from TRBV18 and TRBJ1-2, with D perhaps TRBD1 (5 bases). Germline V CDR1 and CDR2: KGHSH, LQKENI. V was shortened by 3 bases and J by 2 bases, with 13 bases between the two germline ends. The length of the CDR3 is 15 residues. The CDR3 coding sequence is TGTGCCAGCTCACCGGGGCAGCGGGTAAACTATGGCTACACCTTC. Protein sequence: CASSPGQRVNYGYTF.

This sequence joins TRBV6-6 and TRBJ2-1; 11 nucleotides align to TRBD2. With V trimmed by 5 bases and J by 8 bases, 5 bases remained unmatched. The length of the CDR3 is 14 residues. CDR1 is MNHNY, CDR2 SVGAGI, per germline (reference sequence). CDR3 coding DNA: TGTGCCAGCAGTCCCGGGACTAGCGGCTATGAGCAGTTCTTC. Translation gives CASSPGTSGYEQFF.

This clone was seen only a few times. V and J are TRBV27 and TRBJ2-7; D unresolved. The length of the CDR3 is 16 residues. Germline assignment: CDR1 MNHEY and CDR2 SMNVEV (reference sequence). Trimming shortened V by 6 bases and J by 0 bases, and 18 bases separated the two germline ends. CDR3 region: CASRKGTILSSYEQYF. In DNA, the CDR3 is TGTGCCAGCAGGAAAGGAACTATACTAAGCTCCTACGAGCAGTACTTC.

The chain's CDR3 is CASSSITGASEKLFF. DNA for the CDR3: TGTGCCAGCAGCTCTATCACAGGGGCAAGTGAAAAACTGTTTTTT. This rearrangement joins TRBV6-6 to TRBJ1-4; 7 bases map to TRBD1. This CDR3 contains 15 residues. V lost 6 bases and J lost 7; bases outside the gene matches: 11. Germline V gene data show CDR1 as MNHNY and CDR2 as SVGAGI (reference sequence).

CDR3 amino acids: CASSIRTSGRDTQYF. Here the CDR3 DNA reads TGTGCCAGCAGTATCCGGACTAGCGGTAGGGATACGCAGTATTTT. The chain employs TRBV27 and TRBJ2-3; 10 positions match TRBD2. There are 15 residues in the CDR3. Trimming took 5 bases from V and 6 from J; bases not matched to a gene: 8. CDR1 is MNHEY, CDR2 SMNVEV, per germline (reference sequence).

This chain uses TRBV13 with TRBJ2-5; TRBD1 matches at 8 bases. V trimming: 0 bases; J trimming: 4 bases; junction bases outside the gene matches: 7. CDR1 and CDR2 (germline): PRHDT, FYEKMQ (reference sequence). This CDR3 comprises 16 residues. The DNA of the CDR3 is TGTGCCAGCAGCTTAGGAGGTGGACAGGGTAGAGAGACCCAGTACTTC. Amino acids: CASSLGGGQGRETQYF.